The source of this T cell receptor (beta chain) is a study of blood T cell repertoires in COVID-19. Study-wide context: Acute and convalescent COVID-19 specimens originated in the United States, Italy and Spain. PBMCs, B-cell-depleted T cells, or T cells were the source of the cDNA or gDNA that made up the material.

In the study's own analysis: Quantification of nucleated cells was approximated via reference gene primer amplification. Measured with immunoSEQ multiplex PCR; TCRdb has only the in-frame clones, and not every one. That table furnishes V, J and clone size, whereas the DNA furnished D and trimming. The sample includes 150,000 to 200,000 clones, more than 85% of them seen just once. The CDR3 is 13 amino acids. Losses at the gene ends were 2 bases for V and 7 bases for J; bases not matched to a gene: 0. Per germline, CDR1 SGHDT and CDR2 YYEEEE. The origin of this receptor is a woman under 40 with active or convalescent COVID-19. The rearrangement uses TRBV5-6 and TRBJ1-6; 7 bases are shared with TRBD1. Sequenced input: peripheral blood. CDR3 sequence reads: CASSFRGNSPLHF. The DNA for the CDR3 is TGTGCCAGCAGCTTCAGGGGGAATTCACCCCTCCACTTT.